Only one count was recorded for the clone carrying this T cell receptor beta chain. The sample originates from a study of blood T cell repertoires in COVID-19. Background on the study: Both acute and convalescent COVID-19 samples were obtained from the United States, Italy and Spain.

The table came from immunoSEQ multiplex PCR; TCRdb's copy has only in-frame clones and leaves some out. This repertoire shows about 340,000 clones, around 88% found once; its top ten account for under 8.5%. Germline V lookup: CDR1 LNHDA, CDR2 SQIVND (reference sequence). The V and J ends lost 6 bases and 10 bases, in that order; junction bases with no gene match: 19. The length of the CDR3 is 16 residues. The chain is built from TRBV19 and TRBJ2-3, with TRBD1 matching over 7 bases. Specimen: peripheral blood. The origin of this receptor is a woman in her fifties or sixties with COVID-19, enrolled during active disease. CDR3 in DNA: TGTGCCAGTAGCCTCCTCAGGGGGAAGTCGGTCAACGCGCAGTATTTT. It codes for CASSLLRGKSVNAQYF.